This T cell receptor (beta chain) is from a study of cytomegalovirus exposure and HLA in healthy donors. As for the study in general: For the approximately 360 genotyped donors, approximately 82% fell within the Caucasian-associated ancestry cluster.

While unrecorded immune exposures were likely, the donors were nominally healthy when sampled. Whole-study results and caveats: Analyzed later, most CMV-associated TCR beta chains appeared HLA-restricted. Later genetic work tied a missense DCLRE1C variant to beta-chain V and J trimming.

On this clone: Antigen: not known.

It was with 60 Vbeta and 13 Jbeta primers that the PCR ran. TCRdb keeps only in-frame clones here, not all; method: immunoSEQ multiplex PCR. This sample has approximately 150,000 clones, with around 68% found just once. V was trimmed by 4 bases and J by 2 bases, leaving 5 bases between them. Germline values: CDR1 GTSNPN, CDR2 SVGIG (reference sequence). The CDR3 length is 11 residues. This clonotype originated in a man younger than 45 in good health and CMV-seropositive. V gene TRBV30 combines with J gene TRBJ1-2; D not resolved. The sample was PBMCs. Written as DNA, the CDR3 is TGTGCCTGGATGTCGAACTATGGCTACACCTTC. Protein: CAWMSNYGYTF.